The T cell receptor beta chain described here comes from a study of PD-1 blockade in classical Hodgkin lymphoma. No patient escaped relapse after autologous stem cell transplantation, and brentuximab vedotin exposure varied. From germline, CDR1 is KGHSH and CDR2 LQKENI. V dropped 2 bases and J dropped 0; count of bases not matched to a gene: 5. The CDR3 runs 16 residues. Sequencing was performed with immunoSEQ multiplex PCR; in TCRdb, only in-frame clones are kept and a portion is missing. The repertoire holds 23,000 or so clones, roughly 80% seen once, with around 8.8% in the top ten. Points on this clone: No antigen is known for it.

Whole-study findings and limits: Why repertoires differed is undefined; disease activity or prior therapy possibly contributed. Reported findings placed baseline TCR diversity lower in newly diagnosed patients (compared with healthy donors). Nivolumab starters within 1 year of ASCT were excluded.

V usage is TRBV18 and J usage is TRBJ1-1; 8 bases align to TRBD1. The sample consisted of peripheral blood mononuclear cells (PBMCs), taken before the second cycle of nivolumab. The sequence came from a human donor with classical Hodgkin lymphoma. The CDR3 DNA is TGTGCCAGCTCACCAGGTAGGACAGGGCTGAACACTGAAGCTTTCTTT. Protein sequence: CASSPGRTGLNTEAFF.